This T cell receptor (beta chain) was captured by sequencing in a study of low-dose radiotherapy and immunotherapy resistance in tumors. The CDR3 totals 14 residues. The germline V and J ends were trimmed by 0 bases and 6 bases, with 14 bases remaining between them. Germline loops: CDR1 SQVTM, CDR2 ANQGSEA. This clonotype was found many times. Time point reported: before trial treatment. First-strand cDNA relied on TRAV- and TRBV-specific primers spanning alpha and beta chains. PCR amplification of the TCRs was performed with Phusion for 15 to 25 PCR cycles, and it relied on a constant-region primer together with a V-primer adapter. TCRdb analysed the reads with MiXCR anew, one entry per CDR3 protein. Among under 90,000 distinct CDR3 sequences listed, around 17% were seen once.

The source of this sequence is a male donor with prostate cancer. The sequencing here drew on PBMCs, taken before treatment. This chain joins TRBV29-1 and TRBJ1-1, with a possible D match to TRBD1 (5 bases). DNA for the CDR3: TGCAGCGTTGAAGATTTCGGGGGGACCGCTGAAGCTTTCTTT. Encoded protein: CSVEDFGGTAEAFF.